The TCR beta chain under discussion was sequenced for a study of CD8 T cells in Susac syndrome. cDNA came from about 0.51 to 1 ug RNA primed by random hexamers. From the immunoSEQ multiplex PCR reads, TCRdb called clonotypes with MiXCR, one entry per CDR3 protein. The data show 150,000 to 160,000 distinct CDR3 sequences, about 95% seen once. Trimming shortened V by 9 bases and J by 8 bases, and 19 bases separated the two germline ends. CDR1 is MNHEY and CDR2 is SMNVEV in the germline V gene (reference sequence). CDR3 size: 13 residues. Sequenced sample: CD4+ T cells from PBMCs. The V call is TRBV27, the J call TRBJ1-1; D may be TRBD1 (5 bases). This sequence originates from a human donor with Susac syndrome. For the CDR3, the DNA is TGTGCCAGTTCGACAGCTTTAATGAGGGAAGCTTTCTTT. This sequence encodes CASSTALMREAFF.